Below are 24 T cell receptor beta chains sequenced from a single sample in a study of PD-1 blockade in classical Hodgkin lymphoma. The table came from immunoSEQ multiplex PCR; TCRdb's copy has only in-frame clones and leaves some out. The table records 45,000 or so clones, almost 90% of them present only once. Every patient was affected by relapse after autologous stem cell transplantation, while exposure to brentuximab vedotin was not uniform. Sequences were derived from peripheral blood mononuclear cells (PBMCs), sampled at baseline. The receptors derive from a human donor with classical Hodgkin lymphoma.

The rearrangement links TRBV10-1 to TRBJ2-3; 12 nucleotides line up with TRBD2. Per the germline V gene, CDR1 is WNHNN and CDR2 is SYGVQD (reference sequence). The ends lost 1 base at V and 1 base at J; junction bases unmatched: 6. This CDR3 has 18 residues. CDR3 sequence: CASSEWTSGTRGTDTQYF. CDR3 DNA: TGCGCCAGCAGTGAGTGGACTAGCGGGACCCGGGGCACAGATACGCAGTATTTT.

The chain couples TRBV5-1 to TRBJ2-1; tentative D call: TRBD2 (5 bases). Germline V gene data show CDR1 as SGHRS and CDR2 as YFSETQ. V was trimmed by 0 bases and J by 7 bases, leaving 14 bases between them. The CDR3 has 15 amino acids. Here the CDR3 DNA reads TGCGCCAGCAGCTTGGAGTTCCCCGGAGGAAATGAGCAGTTCTTC. Translation gives CASSLEFPGGNEQFF.

The genes are TRBV27 and TRBJ1-3; TRBD1 agrees at 8 bases. This CDR3 has 16 amino acids. CDR1 is MNHEY, CDR2 SMNVEV, per germline (reference sequence). The ends lost 5 bases at V and 0 bases at J; junction bases unmatched: 6. In nucleotides, the CDR3 is TGTGCCAGCAGTGCGACAGGGGAAAGCTCTGGAAACACCATATATTTT. It specifies CASSATGESSGNTIYF.

This clone occurred once. V usage is TRBV5-1 and J usage is TRBJ2-3; 10 bases match TRBD2. CDR3 length equals 16 residues. In germline, CDR1 is SGHRS, CDR2 YFSETQ. Trimming cost V 0 bases and J 4 bases; bases outside gene matches: 5. CDR3 region: CASSLASSGGADTQYF. The DNA of the CDR3 is TGCGCCAGCAGCTTGGCTTCTAGCGGGGGTGCAGATACGCAGTATTTT.

The rearrangement joins TRBV4-2 to TRBJ2-1, with D perhaps matching TRBD1 (5 bases). CDR1 and CDR2 (germline): LGHNA, YNFKEQ. This CDR3 comprises 13 residues. With 4 bases removed from V and 4 bases from J, the gap between germline ends came to 8 bases. The CDR3 region has the DNA TGTGCCAGCAGCCTGACAGTTTACAATGAGCAGTTCTTC. Translating it yields CASSLTVYNEQFF.

The DNA of the CDR3 is TGTGCCAGCAGCACACCTCGGGGTCTTAACACCGGGGAGCTGTTTTTT. It translates to CASSTPRGLNTGELFF. The chain couples TRBV11-2 to TRBJ2-2; D might be TRBD2 (5 bases). The germline V gene has CDR1 SGHAT and CDR2 FQNNGV. This CDR3 has 16 amino acids. V was clipped by 5 bases and J by 2 bases, with 15 bases between them.

The V gene is TRBV9, the J gene TRBJ2-1; 16 nucleotides line up with TRBD2. The length of the CDR3 is 17 residues. V was pared by 4 bases and J by 6 bases, with 7 bases of the junction left unmatched. CDR1 is SGDLS, CDR2 YYNGEE, per germline. As DNA, the CDR3 is TGTGCCAGCAGCATCGGGACTAGCGGGAGGGCGTCCAATGAGCAGTTCTTC. Protein product: CASSIGTSGRASNEQFF.

J is TRBJ2-5 and V is TRBV6-6; perhaps D is TRBD1 or TRBD2 (5 bases each). The CDR3 has 15 residues. Germline V gene sequence: CDR1 MNHNY, CDR2 SVGAGI (reference sequence). Trimming cost V 0 bases and J 2 bases, with 10 bases left between them. CDR3 coding DNA: TGTGCCAGCAGTTACTCTGGGGGTCAGCAAGAGACCCAGTACTTC. Protein sequence: CASSYSGGQQETQYF.

This chain uses TRBV27 with TRBJ2-1; a possible D gene is TRBD2 (6 bases). Trimming removed 7 bases from V and 4 bases from J, with 14 bases in between. Germline CDR1 and CDR2: MNHEY and SMNVEV (reference sequence). CDR3 size: 14 residues. Here the CDR3 DNA reads TGTGCCAGCACGGGGGTCAGACCTTACAATGAGCAGTTCTTC. Translation: CASTGVRPYNEQFF.

The rearrangement links TRBV19 to TRBJ2-1; perhaps TRBD2 as D (11 bases). Trimming pared 4 bases from V and 4 bases from J, leaving 23 bases between. Germline CDR1 and CDR2: LNHDA and SQIVND (reference sequence). The CDR3 has 18 residues. CDR3 nucleotide sequence: TGTGCCAGTAGTAGGGACAGGGGACTAGCGGAATATTACAATGAGCAGTTCTTC. Translation: CASSRDRGLAEYYNEQFF.

This chain links TRBV6-1 with TRBJ2-7, with D uncertain. Trimming took 6 bases from V and 3 from J, leaving 9 bases between them. This CDR3 comprises 12 residues. The germline V gene has CDR1 MNHNS and CDR2 SASEGT. The CDR3 reads CASRVGLYEQYF. The CDR3 DNA follows: TGTGCCAGCAGGGTAGGTCTCTACGAGCAGTACTTC.

The V call is TRBV6-6, the J call TRBJ1-1, with 10 bases fitting TRBD1. The J segment lost 10 bases and the V segment lost 6 bases, leaving 11 bases of the junction unmatched. The CDR3 totals 14 residues. Germline V CDR1 and CDR2: MNHNY, SVGAGI (reference sequence). CDR3 amino acids: CASSRQGTGEPAFF. CDR3 sequence (DNA): TGTGCCAGCAGCAGACAGGGGACAGGGGAGCCAGCTTTCTTT.

The V gene is TRBV6-1, the J gene TRBJ1-5, with 10 nucleotides matching TRBD1. This CDR3 comprises 14 residues. V lost 6 bases, J lost 6 bases, and 5 bases stayed unmatched. Germline values: CDR1 MNHNS, CDR2 SASEGT. Written as DNA, the CDR3 is TGTGCCAGCAGACCGGGACAGGGGAGTCAGCCCCAGCATTTT. Translating it yields CASRPGQGSQPQHF.

The chain combines TRBV5-4 with TRBJ2-7, with TRBD1 matching over 7 bases. Germline lookup yields CDR1 SGHNT and CDR2 YYREEE (reference sequence). Trimming cost V 4 bases and J 0 bases; bases outside gene matches: 7. The CDR3 consists of 15 residues. The CDR3 DNA is TGTGCCAGCAGCCGACAGGGATCCCCCTCCTACGAGCAGTACTTC. It specifies CASSRQGSPSYEQYF.

This sequence joins TRBV28 and TRBJ2-5; TRBD2 matches at 8 bases. The trim removed 3 bases at V and 3 bases at J, leaving 3 bases unmatched. Germline lookup yields CDR1 MDHEN and CDR2 SYDVKM. The CDR3 runs 14 residues. The CDR3 here is CASSFTRGEETQYF. The CDR3, as DNA: TGTGCCAGCAGTTTCACGCGGGGGGAAGAGACCCAGTACTTC.

To note about this clone: Other DNA sequences in the same sample also yield this CDR3. The chain is built from TRBV18 and TRBJ2-5; D remains ambiguous. The CDR3 covers 13 residues. V was pared by 3 bases and J by 2 bases, with 7 bases between. The germline V gene has CDR1 KGHSH and CDR2 LQKENI. The CDR3 spells CASSPGSQETQYF. In nucleotides, the CDR3 is TGTGCCAGCTCACCCGGCTCTCAAGAGACCCAGTACTTC.

A remark on this clone: A read error may explain this, as a much larger clone is one base away. The genes are TRBV9 and TRBJ2-7; 7 bases are a match to TRBD1. The CDR3 sequence is 13 residues long. Germline V gene lookup returns CDR1 SGDLS and CDR2 YYNGEE. CDR3 loop: CASSYGQDYGQYF. The CDR3 region has the DNA TGTGCCAGCAGCTACGGACAGGATTACGGGCAGTACTTC. Looking up the rest from reference TRBV9 and TRBJ2-7 gives the full variable domain: DSGVTQTPKHLITATGQRVTLRCSPRSGDLSVYWYQQSLDQGLQFLIQYYNGEERAKGNILERFSAQQFPDLHSELNLSSLELGDSALYFCASSYGQDYGQYFGPGTRLTVT.

The chain joins TRBV7-9 to TRBJ2-2; D ambiguous. Germline V gives CDR1 SEHNR, CDR2 FQNEAQ (reference sequence). Trimming stripped 4 bases from V and 0 bases from J, with 12 bases between. CDR3 length equals 16 residues. The CDR3 DNA sequence: TGTGCCAGCAGCTCCGTTCAGCTAACGAACACCGGGGAGCTGTTTTTT. Translated, it gives CASSSVQLTNTGELFF.

This sequence joins TRBV6-1 and TRBJ2-3; D not resolved. The CDR3 runs to 13 residues. V lost 6 bases to trimming and J lost 6 bases, with 13 bases between them. Germline V gives CDR1 MNHNS, CDR2 SASEGT. CDR3 loop: CASSPDPLDTQYF. DNA of the CDR3: TGTGCCAGCAGCCCCGACCCGCTGGATACGCAGTATTTT.

The chain links TRBV6-4 to TRBJ1-3, with 7 bases aligning to TRBD1. In germline, CDR1 is MRHNA, CDR2 SNTAGT. This CDR3 contains 16 residues. After removal of 8 bases from V and 0 bases from J, the junction contained 10 bases not matched to a gene. Here the CDR3 reads CASARPGQHSGNTIYF. Here the CDR3 DNA reads TGTGCCAGCGCCCGGCCGGGACAGCACTCTGGAAACACCATATATTTT.

A remark on this clone: At one boundary the junction diverges from the germline segment, which might be a read error. This chain connects TRBV2 to TRBJ2-7; 12 nucleotides agree with TRBD2. The CDR3 contains 12 residues. Germline loops: CDR1 SNHLY, CDR2 FYNNEI. CDR3 DNA: TGTGCCAGCAGGACTAGCGGGGGCCCGTTGGACTTC. This codes for CASRTSGGPLDF.

V is TRBV5-1 and J is TRBJ2-5; 9 positions match TRBD2. Trimming cost V 0 bases and J 5 bases; bases outside gene matches: 11. CDR1 and CDR2 (germline): SGHRS, YFSETQ. CDR3 length equals 17 residues. CDR3 residues: CASSLALAGGPQETQYF. In DNA form, the CDR3 reads TGCGCCAGCAGCTTGGCCTTGGCGGGAGGGCCTCAGGAGACCCAGTACTTC.

V usage is TRBV7-6 and J usage is TRBJ1-3, with D perhaps matching TRBD1 (5 bases). CDR3 length equals 15 residues. Trimming shortened V by 1 base and J by 3 bases, and 10 bases separated the two germline ends. Germline-derived CDR1 and CDR2 are SGHVS and FNYEAQ. CDR3: CASSLGEGVGNTIYF. The CDR3 region has the DNA TGTGCCAGCAGCTTAGGGGAAGGGGTTGGAAACACCATATATTTT.

V is TRBV5-6 and J is TRBJ2-4; D might be TRBD2 (6 bases). V was shortened by 0 bases and J by 0 bases, with 13 bases between the two germline ends. This CDR3 spans 17 amino acids. Germline CDR1 and CDR2: SGHDT and YYEEEE. CDR3 nucleotides: TGTGCCAGCAGCTTGGGCGGGGCAGTTCTAGCCAAAAACATTCAGTACTTC. Translating gives CASSLGGAVLAKNIQYF.